A single sample is the source of the 10 T cell receptor beta chains below, sequenced in a study of blood T cell repertoires in COVID-19. Clones were read by immunoSEQ multiplex PCR, and TCRdb kept only the in-frame ones, dropping some. This table has approximately 130,000 clones, around nine tenths appearing once. Material for sequencing was peripheral blood. These receptors all come from a woman between 50 and 59 years old with acute or convalescent COVID-19.

The chain uses TRBV2 and TRBJ2-7, with TRBD2 matching over 12 bases. The CDR3 is 18 amino acids. With V trimmed by 4 bases and J by 5 bases, 15 bases remained unmatched. CDR1 and CDR2 from the germline V gene are SNHLY and FYNNEI. The CDR3 loop is CASSVRLAGGPKAHEQYF. The DNA for the CDR3 is TGTGCCAGCAGTGTTCGTCTAGCGGGAGGGCCAAAGGCCCACGAGCAGTACTTC.

The rearrangement uses TRBV11-2 and TRBJ2-5; D gene ambiguous. Per the germline V gene, CDR1 is SGHAT and CDR2 is FQNNGV. Trimming stripped 0 bases from V and 7 bases from J, with 9 bases between. This CDR3 has 13 amino acids. The CDR3 DNA reads TGTGCCAGCAGCTTAGAACCCGGCGGGACCCAGTACTTC. The encoded protein is CASSLEPGGTQYF.

The count of this clone is one. The gene calls are TRBV6-2 or TRBV6-3 and TRBJ2-7; 9 bases fit TRBD2. The CDR3 consists of 19 residues. V lost 0 bases, J lost 1 base, and 13 bases stayed unmatched. CDR1 is MNHEY and CDR2 is SVGEGT in the germline V gene. In DNA, the CDR3 is TGTGCCAGCAGTTACTCCACTTACCAGACTAGCGGTTGGTCCTACGAGCAGTACTTC. It specifies CASSYSTYQTSGWSYEQYF.

The genes are TRBV6-2 or TRBV6-3 and TRBJ1-1; 8 nucleotides agree with TRBD1. Germline assignment: CDR1 MNHEY and CDR2 SVGEGT. The junction had 9 bases not matched to a gene; V was cut back by 3 bases and J by 3 bases. CDR3 length equals 16 residues. The CDR3 region has the DNA TGTGCCAGCAGTTATAACCGACAGGGGTGGGACACTGAAGCTTTCTTT. Its protein product is CASSYNRQGWDTEAFF.

V usage is TRBV5-5 and J usage is TRBJ2-1, with 7 bases matching TRBD1. V shed 4 bases and J 7 bases; nucleotides not matched to a gene: 14. This CDR3 is built from 16 residues. CDR1 and CDR2 from the germline V gene are SGHKS and YYEKEE (reference sequence). The CDR3 DNA follows: TGTGCCAGCAGCCAGTCTGACAGGGCATTTCTTAATGAGCAGTTCTTC. Protein product: CASSQSDRAFLNEQFF.

This chain connects TRBV11-3 to TRBJ2-1; TRBD1 matches 7 bases. CDR1 is SGHNT and CDR2 is YENEEA in the germline V gene. The CDR3 runs to 14 residues. V lost 4 bases, J lost 7 bases, and 7 bases stayed unmatched. CDR3 bases: TGTGCCAGCAGCTCCGGACAGGACGGAAATGAGCAGTTCTTC. Translated: CASSSGQDGNEQFF.

J is TRBJ2-7 and V is TRBV9, with D uncertain. The V gene's germline CDR1 is SGDLS and CDR2 YYNGEE. Trimming took 0 bases from V and 6 from J, leaving 10 bases between them. The CDR3 consists of 13 residues. DNA of the CDR3: TGTGCCAGCAGCGTAGCGGGTTCGGGCGAGCAGTACTTC. This codes for CASSVAGSGEQYF.

The gene calls are TRBV6-5 and TRBJ1-2, with 8 bases lining up with TRBD1. The CDR3 consists of 16 residues. Trimming removed 0 bases from V and 3 bases from J; junction bases left unmatched: 6. In germline, CDR1 is MNHEY, CDR2 SVGAGI. CDR3 nucleotides: TGTGCCAGCAGTTACTCTCGGACAGGGAGATACTATGGCTACACCTTC. This encodes CASSYSRTGRYYGYTF.

The table lists this clone with a few counts. The gene calls are TRBV18 and TRBJ2-5; D is undetermined. Looked up from germline, CDR1 is KGHSH and CDR2 is LQKENI. V lost 3 bases to trimming and J lost 2 bases, with 10 bases between them. The CDR3 is 14 residues long. The CDR3 nucleotides are TGTGCCAGCTCACCTGGTGTCAGTCAAGAGACCCAGTACTTC. This translates into CASSPGVSQETQYF.

V and J are TRBV7-2 and TRBJ1-2, with 8 bases matching TRBD1. The CDR3 spans 13 residues. Germline CDR1 reads SGHTA; CDR2 reads FQGNSA. V trimming: 5 bases; J trimming: 3 bases; junction bases outside the gene matches: 2. Written as DNA, the CDR3 is TGTGCCAGCAGCGAGGACAGGGACTATGGCTACACCTTC. It translates to CASSEDRDYGYTF.